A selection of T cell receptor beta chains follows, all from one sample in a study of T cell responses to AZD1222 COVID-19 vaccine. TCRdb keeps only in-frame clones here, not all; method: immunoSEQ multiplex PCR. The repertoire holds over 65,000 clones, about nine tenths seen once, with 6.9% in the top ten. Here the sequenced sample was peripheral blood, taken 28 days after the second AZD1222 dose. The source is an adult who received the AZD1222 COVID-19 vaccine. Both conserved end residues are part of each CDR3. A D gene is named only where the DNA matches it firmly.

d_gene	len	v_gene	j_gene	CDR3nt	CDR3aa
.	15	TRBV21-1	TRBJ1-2	TGTGCCAGCAGCAAAGAGGGTCAGGGGGCGTGTGGCTACACCTTC	CASSKEGQGACGYTF
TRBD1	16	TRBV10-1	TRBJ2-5	TGCGCCAGCAGGCAGGACAGGGGGATCCGCCAAGAGACCCAGTACTTC	CASRQDRGIRQETQYF
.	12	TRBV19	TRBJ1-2	TGTGCCAGTAGCCGGGTCAACTATGGCTACACCTTC	CASSRVNYGYTF
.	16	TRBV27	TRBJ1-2	TGTGCCAGCAGCCGACTCGACGCCCTACCAAACTATGGCTACACCTTC	CASSRLDALPNYGYTF
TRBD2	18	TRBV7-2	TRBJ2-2	TGTGCCAGCAGCTCCCGATCTAGCGGGACACTCAACACCGGGGAGCTGTTTTTT	CASSSRSSGTLNTGELFF
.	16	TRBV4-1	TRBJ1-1	TGCGCCAGCAGCCAAGATCAGAACCCCAAGAACACTGAAGCTTTCTTT	CASSQDQNPKNTEAFF
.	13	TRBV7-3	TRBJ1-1	TGTGCCAGCAGCTCCGCGTTCCTCACTGAAGCTTTCTTT	CASSSAFLTEAFF
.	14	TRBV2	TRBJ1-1	TGTGCCAGCAGTGAAGGGACACCTAACACTGAAGCTTTCTTT	CASSEGTPNTEAFF
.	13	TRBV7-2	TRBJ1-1	TGTGCCAGCAGCCGGGACGGATACACTGAAGCTTTCTTT	CASSRDGYTEAFF
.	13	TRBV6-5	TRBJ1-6	TGTGCCAGCAATAACTTGACCCATTCACCCCTCCACTTT	CASNNLTHSPLHF
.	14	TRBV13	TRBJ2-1	TGTGCCAGCCGCGGGGGCCCATCCTACAATGAGCAGTTCTTC	CASRGGPSYNEQFF
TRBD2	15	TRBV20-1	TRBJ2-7	TGCAGTGCTAGTGATCCGGCTAGCGGGAGTTACGAGCAGTACTTC	CSASDPASGSYEQYF
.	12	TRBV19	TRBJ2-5	TGTGCCAGCAAGGATAGGATAGAGACCCAGTACTTC	CASKDRIETQYF
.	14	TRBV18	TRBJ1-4	TGTGCCAGCTCGTCTTCCTCAACTAATGAAAAACTGTTTTTT	CASSSSSTNEKLFF
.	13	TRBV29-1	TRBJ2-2	TGCAGCGTTGGCTCCTTGAACACCGGGGAGCTGTTTTTT	CSVGSLNTGELFF
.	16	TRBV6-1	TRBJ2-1	TGTGCCAGCAGTGAAATCGTCGGGACGGGGGACAATGAGCAGTTCTTC	CASSEIVGTGDNEQFF
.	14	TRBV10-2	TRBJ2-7	TGCGCCAGCAGTGAGAGGACGGGCACCTACGAGCAGTACTTC	CASSERTGTYEQYF
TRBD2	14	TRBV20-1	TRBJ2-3	TGCAGTGCTAGTTCTAGCGGGAGGCCAGATACGCAGTATTTT	CSASSSGRPDTQYF
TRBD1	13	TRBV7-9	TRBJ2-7	TGTGCCAGCAGCGAAACAGGGGTCGGCGAGCAGTACTTC	CASSETGVGEQYF
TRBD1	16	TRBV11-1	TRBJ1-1	TGTGCCAGCAGCCACCGACAGGGTCGGGTAAACACTGAAGCTTTCTTT	CASSHRQGRVNTEAFF
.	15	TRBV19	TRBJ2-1	TGTGCCAGTTCAAAGGGAGCCACAGGGTGGAATGAGCAGTTCTTC	CASSKGATGWNEQFF
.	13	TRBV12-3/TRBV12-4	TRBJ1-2	TGTGCCAGCAGTCCTGAGATCAGGGGAGGCTACACCTTC	CASSPEIRGGYTF